One and the same sample provided the 18 T cell receptor beta chains below, sequenced in a study of blood T cell repertoires in COVID-19 (TCRdb year 2020). Libraries came from the immunoSEQ multiplex PCR assay. The immuneACCESS repertoire file appears here via TCRdb, limited to in-frame rearrangements. These files lack a portion of the clones; in checked studies, under half of the deficit traces to unresolved V genes, and the cause of the others is not known. The sample table contains over 150,000 clones; only one count was recorded for approximately 90% of them. The ten largest clonotypes hold about 2.3% of the sample. The material sequenced was peripheral blood. All receptors derive from a man between 18 and 35 years old with acute or convalescent COVID-19.

This rearrangement joins TRBV5-6 to TRBJ1-1; D possibly corresponds to TRBD1 (5 bases). Germline CDR1 reads SGHDT; CDR2 reads YYEEEE. CDR3 length equals 14 residues. Deletions cut 0 bases from V and 6 bases from J, with 12 bases between. CDR3 coding DNA: TGTGCCAGCAGCTTGGGTTATGGGGCCCCTGAAGCTTTCTTT. The encoded protein is CASSLGYGAPEAFF.

V usage is TRBV19 and J usage is TRBJ1-2; D is unresolved. The CDR3 is 13 residues long. V was pared by 3 bases and J by 3 bases, with 8 bases between. CDR1 LNHDA and CDR2 SQIVND come from the germline V gene (reference sequence). The CDR3 nucleotides read TGTGCCAGTAGTATTTCGGGGTACTATGGCTACACCTTC. Translating gives CASSISGYYGYTF.

This chain connects TRBV9 to TRBJ1-1; D may be TRBD1 (5 bases). The CDR3 is 14 residues long. Trimming left V 2 bases short and J 7 bases short, with 15 bases between. Per the germline V gene, CDR1 is SGDLS and CDR2 is YYNGEE. CDR3 in amino acids: CASSVSGGSSEAFF. As DNA, the CDR3 is TGTGCCAGCAGCGTCTCCGGGGGTTCGAGTGAAGCTTTCTTT.

The gene calls are TRBV12-3 or TRBV12-4 and TRBJ2-7; 9 bases agree with TRBD2. After removal of 6 bases from V and 5 bases from J, the junction contained 5 bases not matched to a gene. The length of the CDR3 is 13 residues. Written as DNA, the CDR3 is TGTGCCAGCAGACCTAGCGGGAACCACGAGCAGTACTTC. Its translation: CASRPSGNHEQYF.

The rearrangement joins TRBV7-9 to TRBJ1-2; D is perhaps TRBD1 (5 bases). The CDR3 has 15 amino acids. V was pared by 8 bases and J by 4 bases, with 20 bases between. Germline V CDR1 and CDR2: SEHNR, FQNEAQ (reference sequence). CDR3 nucleotide sequence: TGTGCCAGCTTAAGTGAAGCGGGGCGCAGCTATGGCTACACCTTC. As protein: CASLSEAGRSYGYTF.

The V call is TRBV3-1 (or the pseudogene TRBV3-2), the J call TRBJ1-6; TRBD1 might be the D (5 bases). In germline, CDR1 is LGHDT, CDR2 YNNKEL (reference sequence). Trimming removed 0 bases from V and 9 bases from J, with 15 bases in between. The CDR3 consists of 16 residues. The CDR3 sequence is CASSQDPPPQGSPLHF. The CDR3 nucleotides are TGTGCCAGCAGCCAAGATCCGCCCCCTCAGGGTTCACCCCTCCACTTT.

The J gene is TRBJ1-4, the V gene TRBV5-1; tentative D call: TRBD1 (5 bases). From germline, CDR1 is SGHRS and CDR2 YFSETQ. V was trimmed by 0 bases and J by 4 bases, leaving 7 bases between them. CDR3 length: 14 amino acids. In nucleotides, the CDR3 is TGCGCCAGCAGCTTGGACAGGAGTAATGAAAAACTGTTTTTT. Protein sequence: CASSLDRSNEKLFF. Full variable domain (missing parts from reference TRBV5-1 and TRBJ1-4): KAGVTQTPRYLIKTRGQQVTLSCSPISGHRSVSWYQQTPGQGLQFLFEYFSETQRNKGNFPGRFSGRQFSNSRSEMNVSTLELGDSALYLCASSLDRSNEKLFFGSGTQLSVL.

The chain has TRBV5-4 and TRBJ1-1; 7 bases match TRBD1. Germline CDR1 reads SGHNT; CDR2 reads YYREEE (reference sequence). V dropped 0 bases and J dropped 6; count of bases not matched to a gene: 5. CDR3 length: 14 amino acids. CDR3 sequence: CASSLEGARAEAFF. CDR3 in DNA: TGTGCCAGCAGCTTGGAGGGGGCGCGGGCTGAAGCTTTCTTT.

The V call is TRBV30, the J call TRBJ2-1; the match to TRBD1 covers 8 bases. CDR1 and CDR2 from the germline V gene are GTSNPN and SVGIG (reference sequence). This CDR3 contains 15 residues. Losses at the gene ends were 2 bases for V and 4 bases for J; bases not matched to a gene: 7. The CDR3 region is CAWSPHRTGYNEQFF. DNA of the CDR3: TGTGCCTGGAGTCCCCATCGGACAGGGTACAATGAGCAGTTCTTC.

In its sample, this clone was seen once. This CDR3 reads CASSIGGTGELFF. The CDR3 nucleotides are TGTGCCAGCAGCATCGGGGGGACCGGGGAGCTGTTTTTT. The rearrangement links TRBV6-5 to TRBJ2-2; TRBD2 aligns across 7 bases. The junction had 3 bases not matched to a gene; V was cut back by 6 bases and J by 5 bases. The CDR3 consists of 13 residues. CDR1 and CDR2 (germline): MNHEY, SVGAGI.

The CDR3 sequence is CASSRIPGLTKETQYF. CDR3 in DNA: TGCGCCAGCAGCCGGATTCCGGGACTAACAAAAGAGACCCAGTACTTC. V and J are TRBV4-1 and TRBJ2-5; 7 nucleotides match TRBD2. CDR3 length equals 16 residues. Germline V lookup: CDR1 MGHRA, CDR2 YSYEKL. Trimming cost V 4 bases and J 3 bases; bases outside gene matches: 11.

V is TRBV6-5 and J is TRBJ1-5; no reliable D call. This CDR3 region has 14 residues. The germline gives CDR1 MNHEY, CDR2 SVGAGI. With 10 bases removed from V and 2 bases from J, the gap between germline ends came to 15 bases. This CDR3 is CATQREGGNQPQHF. The DNA of the CDR3 is TGTGCCACCCAGCGGGAGGGTGGCAATCAGCCCCAGCATTTT.

The V call is TRBV29-1, the J call TRBJ2-1; TRBD2 matches 12 bases. Germline-derived CDR1 and CDR2 are SQVTM and ANQGSEA. Germline trimming cut 1 base from V and 4 bases from J; bases unmatched to any gene: 11. The CDR3 covers 18 residues. The CDR3 nucleotides read TGCAGCGTTGAAGCTACGGGACTAGCGGGCCGCGGGTACAATGAGCAGTTCTTC. Protein: CSVEATGLAGRGYNEQFF.

This clone is a singleton in its sample. The chain has TRBV29-1 and TRBJ1-1, with D possibly matching TRBD1 (6 bases). This CDR3 has 14 amino acids. CDR1 is SQVTM, CDR2 ANQGSEA, per germline. Trimming pared 6 bases from V and 6 bases from J, leaving 20 bases between. The CDR3 nucleotides are TGCAGCGTCGACACTCAACCCTGGACAGCTGAAGCTTTCTTT. It yields the protein CSVDTQPWTAEAFF. The whole variable domain, remainder taken from reference TRBV29-1 and TRBJ1-1, is SAVISQKPSRDICQRGTSLTIQCQVDSQVTMMFWYRQQPGQSLTLIATANQGSEATYESGFVIDKFPISRPNLTFSTLTVSNMSPEDSSIYLCSVDTQPWTAEAFFGQGTRLTVV.

The gene calls are TRBV5-1 and TRBJ2-3, with 14 bases aligning to TRBD2. With 4 bases clipped from V and 0 bases from J, the junction kept 4 bases outside the gene matches. This CDR3 is 17 amino acids long. The germline gives CDR1 SGHRS, CDR2 YFSETQ. The CDR3 region is CASSLRLAGGSTDTQYF. DNA of the CDR3: TGCGCCAGCAGCCTCCGACTAGCGGGGGGGAGCACAGATACGCAGTATTTT.

The gene calls are TRBV7-2 and TRBJ1-2; 8 nucleotides match TRBD1. The CDR3 has 13 amino acids. V dropped 5 bases and J dropped 7; count of bases not matched to a gene: 6. Germline CDR1 reads SGHTA; CDR2 reads FQGNSA. CDR3 in DNA: TGTGCCAGCAGCCCAGGGACAGGACGTGGCTACACCTTC. Translating it yields CASSPGTGRGYTF.

The table lists this clone with a few counts. V is TRBV9 and J is TRBJ2-3; D is unclear. The CDR3 has 13 residues. V was shortened by 4 bases and J by 3 bases, with 9 bases between the two germline ends. Germline CDR1 and CDR2: SGDLS and YYNGEE. CDR3 protein: CASSPTTTDTQYF. As DNA, the CDR3 is TGTGCCAGCAGCCCCACGACAACAGATACGCAGTATTTT. Filled out from reference TRBV9 and TRBJ2-3, the complete variable domain reads DSGVTQTPKHLITATGQRVTLRCSPRSGDLSVYWYQQSLDQGLQFLIQYYNGEERAKGNILERFSAQQFPDLHSELNLSSLELGDSALYFCASSPTTTDTQYFGPGTRLTVL.

In DNA form, the CDR3 reads TGTGCCAGTAGTCCGACTAGCGGCCGCAATGAGCAGTTCTTC. Its translation: CASSPTSGRNEQFF. This chain joins TRBV19 and TRBJ2-1, with 9 bases lining up with TRBD2. The CDR3 is 14 amino acids. Germline V gives CDR1 LNHDA, CDR2 SQIVND (reference sequence). The V gene end was trimmed by 5 bases and the J gene end by 6 bases; junction bases not matched to a gene: 5.